This TCR beta chain appears in the sequencing data of a study of monozygotic twins with inflammatory bowel disease. Study-level findings and limits: The authors could not tell different T cell subtypes apart.

Worth noting for this clonotype: The antigen remains undetermined.

Making each TCR library took approximately 3,400 ng of total RNA. UMIs that included a 6-nucleotide sample barcode were added by template switching, which took place during cDNA synthesis. After re-calling the 5' RACE reads, TCRdb lists one entry per CDR3 protein, DNA absent. This repertoire includes 170,000 or so distinct CDR3 sequences. The template was total RNA from whole blood, with no T cell sorting. From germline, CDR1 is SQVTM and CDR2 ANQGSEA. The CDR3 is made up of 14 amino acids. This chain links TRBV29-1 with TRBJ2-5; with no DNA, the TCRdb D assignment of TRBD1 cannot be verified. Sequencing was carried out using blood. This receptor was taken from a human donor with ulcerative colitis or Crohn's disease, or a healthy co-twin of an affected twin (not recorded which). CDR3: CSATVGQGRETQYF. Full variable domain (rest looked up from reference TRBV29-1 and TRBJ2-5): SAVISQKPSRDICQRGTSLTIQCQVDSQVTMMFWYRQQPGQSLTLIATANQGSEATYESGFVIDKFPISRPNLTFSTLTVSNMSPEDSSIYLCSATVGQGRETQYFGPGTRLLVL.